The 6 T cell receptor beta chains below were found in one sample sequenced in a study of blood T cell repertoires in COVID-19. Using immunoSEQ multiplex PCR, the repertoire was profiled, and TCRdb retains in-frame clones only, with some absent. This sample has under 200,000 clones, with over 60% found just once. The sequenced material came from peripheral blood. The receptors here all came from a man aged 55 to 70 with acute or convalescent COVID-19.

This clone was found a few times. This chain uses TRBV4-3 with TRBJ1-1; D is uncertain. Germline assignment: CDR1 LGHNA and CDR2 YSLEER. Trimming removed 0 bases at V and 6 bases at J, with 11 bases between. The CDR3 spans 14 residues. The CDR3 region has the DNA TGCGCCAGCAGCCAAGAGACGGCAGGCCCTGAAGCTTTCTTT. This encodes CASSQETAGPEAFF.

The rearrangement links TRBV3-1 (or the pseudogene TRBV3-2) to TRBJ1-6; D possibly corresponds to TRBD1 (6 bases). The germline V gene has CDR1 LGHDT and CDR2 YNNKEL (reference sequence). V dropped 1 base and J dropped 11 bases, with 18 bases sitting between them. This CDR3 has 16 amino acids. CDR3 coding DNA: TGTGCCAGCAGCCAAGGGGGGGGCTCAAGGATGACACCCCTCCACTTT. It encodes CASSQGGGSRMTPLHF.

The genes are TRBV2 and TRBJ1-3, with 7 positions matching TRBD1. The V gene's germline CDR1 is SNHLY and CDR2 FYNNEI. This CDR3 is built from 15 residues. V was clipped by 7 bases and J by 0 bases; unmatched bases: 6. The CDR3 here is CASTTGDLSGNTIYF. DNA for the CDR3: TGTGCCAGCACCACAGGGGACCTCTCTGGAAACACCATATATTTT.

CDR3: CASSDGLGGLDQPQHF. The CDR3 DNA follows: TGTGCCAGCAGTGACGGTCTAGGGGGCCTGGATCAGCCCCAGCATTTT. The V gene is TRBV2, the J gene TRBJ1-5, with 7 bases lining up with TRBD1. This CDR3 contains 16 residues. V shed 3 bases, J shed 5 bases, and the junction held 10 bases outside the gene matches. Germline V gene data show CDR1 as SNHLY and CDR2 as FYNNEI.

The rearrangement joins TRBV2 to TRBJ2-5, with TRBD2 identical over 8 bases. Trimming took 7 bases from V and 5 from J; bases not matched to a gene: 9. The V gene's germline CDR1 is SNHLY and CDR2 FYNNEI. This CDR3 is built from 14 residues. CDR3: CASKWRGAGETQYF. The CDR3 DNA reads TGTGCCAGCAAGTGGCGGGGGGCGGGGGAGACCCAGTACTTC.

The V and J genes are TRBV3-1 (or the pseudogene TRBV3-2) and TRBJ1-2; TRBD1 matches 7 bases. The CDR3 loop spans 14 amino acids. The germline CDR1 and CDR2 sequences are LGHDT and YNNKEL (reference sequence). After removal of 4 bases from V and 4 bases from J, the junction contained 6 bases not matched to a gene. The CDR3 coding sequence is TGTGCCAGCAGCCCCACGGGACAGCCCTATGGCTACACCTTC. Its translation is CASSPTGQPYGYTF.